This T cell receptor (beta chain) appears in the sequencing data of a study of long-term antiretroviral therapy in people with HIV. In the study overall: Specimens dating back about a decade before the 2015 immediate-ART recommendation are the oldest included. Study results and caveats: Every time point showed a repertoire led by clones expanded before ART. HIV repertoires covered narrower CDR3 length ranges than controls did.

The count of this clone is one. Its antigen is still unknown. Every one of the participants with HIV received treatment in the United States. The CDR3 runs to 11 residues. V lost 3 bases and J 5 bases, leaving 4 bases between the germline ends. CDR1 is GTSNPN and CDR2 is SVGIG in the germline V gene (reference sequence). Running of the v3.0 immunoSEQ assay took place at survey level. Using immunoSEQ multiplex PCR, the repertoire was profiled, and TCRdb retains in-frame clones only, with some absent. The sample lists 20,000 or so clones, around 90% seen once, with approximately 3.7% in the top ten. This rearrangement joins TRBV30 to TRBJ2-2; unclear D gene. The source of this sequence is a young man with HIV. The sample in question was unsorted PBMCs, obtained 2.1 years after starting antiretroviral therapy. The DNA of the CDR3 is TGTGCCTGGAGGGGGACCGGGGAGCTGTTTTTT. This sequence encodes CAWRGTGELFF. The full variable domain, completed using reference TRBV30 and TRBJ2-2, is SQTIHQWPATLVQPVGSPLSLECTVEGTSNPNLYWYRQAAGRGLQLLFYSVGIGQISSEVPQNLSASRPQDRQFILSSKKLLLSDSGFYLCAWRGTGELFFGEGSRLTVL.